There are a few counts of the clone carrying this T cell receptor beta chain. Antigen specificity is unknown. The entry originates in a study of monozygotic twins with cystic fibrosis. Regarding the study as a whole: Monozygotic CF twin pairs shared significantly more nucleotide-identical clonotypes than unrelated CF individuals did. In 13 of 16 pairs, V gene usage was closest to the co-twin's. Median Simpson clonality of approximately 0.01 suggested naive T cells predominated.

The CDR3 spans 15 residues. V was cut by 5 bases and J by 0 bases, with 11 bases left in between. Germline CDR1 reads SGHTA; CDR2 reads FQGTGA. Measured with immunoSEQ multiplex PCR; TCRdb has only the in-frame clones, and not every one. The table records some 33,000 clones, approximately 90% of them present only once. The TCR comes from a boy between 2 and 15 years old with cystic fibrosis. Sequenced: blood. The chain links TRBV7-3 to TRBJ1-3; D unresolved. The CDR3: CASSTRSGSGNTIYF. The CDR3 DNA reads TGTGCCAGCAGCACCCGGAGTGGCTCTGGAAACACCATATATTTT.